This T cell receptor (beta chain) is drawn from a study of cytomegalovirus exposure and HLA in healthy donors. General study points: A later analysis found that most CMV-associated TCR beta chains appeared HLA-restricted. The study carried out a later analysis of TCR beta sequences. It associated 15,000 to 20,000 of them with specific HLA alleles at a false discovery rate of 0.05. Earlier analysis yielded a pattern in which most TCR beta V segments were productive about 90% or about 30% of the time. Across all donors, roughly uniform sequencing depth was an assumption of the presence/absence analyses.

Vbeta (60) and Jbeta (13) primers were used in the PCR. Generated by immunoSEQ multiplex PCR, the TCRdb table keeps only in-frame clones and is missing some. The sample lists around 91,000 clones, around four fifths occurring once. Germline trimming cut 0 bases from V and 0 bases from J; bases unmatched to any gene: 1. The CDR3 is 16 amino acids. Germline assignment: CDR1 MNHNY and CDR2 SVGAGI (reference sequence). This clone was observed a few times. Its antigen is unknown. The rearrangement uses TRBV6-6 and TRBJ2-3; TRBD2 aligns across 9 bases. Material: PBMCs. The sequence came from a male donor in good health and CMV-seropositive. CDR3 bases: TGTGCCAGCAGTTACTCTGCGGGGGGGAGCACAGATACGCAGTATTTT. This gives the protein CASSYSAGGSTDTQYF.